These 21 T cell receptor beta chains were all obtained from the same sample, sequenced in a study of shared clonotypes between healthy human individuals (dated by TCRdb to 2020 to 2021). Preparation of the library involved the immunoSEQ multiplex PCR assay. TCRdb retrieved this table from immuneACCESS and kept in-frame rearrangements only. Not all clones are present; in checked studies, unresolved V genes account for under half, and no reason is known for the remainder. Counted in this sample were a few million clones; just over 90% of them appeared once. The top ten constitute about 0.39% of the sample. The specimen sequenced was naive CD4+ T cells from PBMCs. The cell subset or site label of this sample denotes: CD45RA+ positively selected. These receptors were obtained from a man in his late teens or twenties in good health. Some clones in this sample may be carry-over from other donors' samples.

V is TRBV25-1 and J is TRBJ2-1; D gene uncertain. The CDR3 is 11 residues long. In germline, CDR1 is MGHDK, CDR2 SYGVNS. V was shortened by 6 bases and J by 9 bases, with 9 bases between the two germline ends. CDR3 amino acids: CASRARSEQFF. CDR3 in DNA: TGTGCCAGCAGGGCAAGGAGTGAGCAGTTCTTC.

The table lists this clone with a few counts. The DNA for the CDR3 is TGTGCCAGCAGTACACAGGGTCGGACTGAAGCTTTCTTT. It is translated as CASSTQGRTEAFF. The chain couples TRBV28 to TRBJ1-1, with TRBD1 as a possible D gene (6 bases). V lost 5 bases to trimming and J lost 5 bases, with 12 bases between them. Germline V lookup: CDR1 MDHEN, CDR2 SYDVKM. The CDR3 totals 13 residues.

The J gene is TRBJ2-5, the V gene TRBV7-6; D unclear. The germline CDR1 and CDR2 sequences are SGHVS and FNYEAQ. The CDR3 extends over 14 amino acids. V was pared by 1 base and J by 4 bases, with 10 bases between. CDR3 sequence reads: CASSLEAGGETQYF. The CDR3 coding sequence is TGTGCCAGCAGCTTAGAGGCAGGCGGAGAGACCCAGTACTTC.

The CDR3 DNA sequence: TGTGCCAGCAGCCAGGGGGACTCTCAGCAGTTCTTC. Translating it yields CASSQGDSQQFF. The chain couples TRBV7-3 to TRBJ2-1; perhaps TRBD1 as D (7 bases). Germline V gene data show CDR1 as SGHTA and CDR2 as FQGTGA. With 5 bases removed from V and 11 bases from J, the gap between germline ends came to 13 bases. The CDR3 is 12 residues long. Full variable domain (outside the CDR3, taken from reference TRBV7-3 and TRBJ2-1): GAGVSQTPSNKVTEKGKYVELRCDPISGHTALYWYRQSLGQGPEFLIYFQGTGAADDSGLPNDRFFAVRPEGSVSTLKIQRTERGDSAVYLCASSQGDSQQFFGPGTRLTVL.

The chain is built from TRBV6-5 and TRBJ1-1; no clear D gene. The germline V gene encodes CDR1 MNHEY and CDR2 SVGAGI. This CDR3 spans 14 amino acids. V lost 6 bases and J lost 8, with 19 bases in between. CDR3 protein: CASSPPSRVTEAFF. The CDR3 nucleotides read TGTGCCAGCAGCCCCCCGTCGCGAGTAACAGAAGCTTTCTTT.

V and J are TRBV5-1 and TRBJ1-2, with TRBD1 matching over 10 bases. CDR1 is SGHRS and CDR2 is YFSETQ in the germline V gene. Trimming took 0 bases from V and 8 from J; bases not matched to a gene: 4. CDR3 size: 14 residues. CDR3 in DNA: TGCGCCAGCAGCTTGGTCGGGACAGGGGAGGGCTACACCTTC. Protein product: CASSLVGTGEGYTF.

This clone was counted between two and nine times. The chain links TRBV5-1 to TRBJ1-5; D is undetermined. The V end was cut by 0 bases, the J end by 1 base, with 14 bases between. Per the germline V gene, CDR1 is SGHRS and CDR2 is YFSETQ. The CDR3 length is 17 residues. CDR3 in amino acids: CASSLVPANPSNQPQHF. The CDR3 DNA is TGCGCCAGCAGCTTGGTTCCAGCTAACCCGAGCAATCAGCCCCAGCATTTT.

With respect to this clone: This sample also contains other DNA sequences that code for the same CDR3. The V and J genes are TRBV27 and TRBJ2-1, with a possible D match to TRBD2 (6 bases). From germline, CDR1 is MNHEY and CDR2 SMNVEV (reference sequence). There are 13 residues in the CDR3. Trimming stripped 5 bases from V and 3 bases from J, with 8 bases between. Here the CDR3 reads CASSPGSYNEQFF. In DNA, the CDR3 is TGTGCCAGCAGTCCCGGGAGCTACAATGAGCAGTTCTTC.

This rearrangement joins TRBV5-4 to TRBJ2-7; 8 positions match TRBD2. CDR3 length: 16 amino acids. Germline values: CDR1 SGHNT, CDR2 YYREEE (reference sequence). The junction had 14 bases not matched to a gene; V was cut back by 4 bases and J by 5 bases. The DNA of the CDR3 is TGTGCCAGCAGCCTCAGAGTCATAGCGGGAACCGACGAGCAGTACTTC. It yields the protein CASSLRVIAGTDEQYF. The entire variable domain, with the rest obtained from reference TRBV5-4 and TRBJ2-7, is as follows: ETGVTQSPTHLIKTRGQQVTLRCSSQSGHNTVSWYQQALGQGPQFIFQYYREEENGRGNFPPRFSGLQFPNYSSELNVNALELDDSALYLCASSLRVIAGTDEQYFGPGTRLTVT.

J is TRBJ2-1 and V is TRBV5-1; the D gene is possibly TRBD2 (6 bases). Trimming removed 2 bases at V and 3 bases at J, with 12 bases between. The CDR3 spans 15 residues. Germline V gives CDR1 SGHRS, CDR2 YFSETQ. The DNA for the CDR3 is TGCGCCAGCAGCTTCGGGAGTATCGACTACAATGAGCAGTTCTTC. Its protein product is CASSFGSIDYNEQFF.

The rearrangement links TRBV7-2 to TRBJ2-3; no firm D call. Germline V gene data show CDR1 as SGHTA and CDR2 as FQGNSA. The CDR3 sequence is 13 residues long. Trimming cost V 7 bases and J 6 bases, with 14 bases left between them. The CDR3 region has the DNA TGTGCCAGCACCTTCTGGACCGCCGATACGCAGTATTTT. It codes for CASTFWTADTQYF. Full variable domain (outside the CDR3, taken from reference TRBV7-2 and TRBJ2-3): GAGVSQSPSNKVTEKGKDVELRCDPISGHTALYWYRQSLGQGLEFLIYFQGNSAPDKSGLPSDRFSAERTGGSVSTLTIQRTQQEDSAVYLCASTFWTADTQYFGPGTRLTVL.

The chain carries TRBV4-1 and TRBJ2-1; D possibly matches TRBD1 or TRBD2 (5 bases each). Trimming cost V 0 bases and J 1 base, with 13 bases left between them. CDR1 MGHRA and CDR2 YSYEKL come from the germline V gene. The CDR3 loop spans 17 amino acids. CDR3 loop: CASSQEGPPASYNEQFF. CDR3 nucleotide sequence: TGCGCCAGCAGCCAAGAGGGACCCCCAGCGTCCTACAATGAGCAGTTCTTC.

The chain has TRBV2 and TRBJ1-2, with 10 bases matching TRBD1. The germline V gene encodes CDR1 SNHLY and CDR2 FYNNEI. The CDR3 has 16 amino acids. Trimming took 6 bases from V and 8 from J; bases not matched to a gene: 15. CDR3 sequence reads: CASSAHPGQGLSGYTF. CDR3 sequence (DNA): TGTGCCAGCAGCGCACACCCGGGACAGGGGTTGTCCGGCTACACCTTC.

The chain couples TRBV28 to TRBJ1-4, with TRBD1 matching 7 bases. CDR3 length equals 16 residues. Looked up from germline, CDR1 is MDHEN and CDR2 is SYDVKM. With V trimmed by 4 bases and J by 2 bases, 7 bases remained unmatched. The CDR3 DNA is TGTGCCAGCAGTTCCCCAACAGGGGTTACTAATGAAAAACTGTTTTTT. As protein: CASSSPTGVTNEKLFF.

The chain recombines TRBV2 with TRBJ2-7; 8 bases fit TRBD1. Unmatched junction bases numbered 7, after V lost 7 bases and J lost 2 bases. The CDR3 contains 14 residues. CDR1 SNHLY and CDR2 FYNNEI come from the germline V gene. The CDR3, as DNA: TGTGCCAGCACCCCCCGGACAGGGACCTACGAGCAGTACTTC. Translating it yields CASTPRTGTYEQYF. Drawing the rest from reference TRBV2 and TRBJ2-7, the complete variable domain is EPEVTQTPSHQVTQMGQEVILRCVPISNHLYFYWYRQILGQKVEFLVSFYNNEISEKSEIFDDQFSVERPDGSNFTLKIRSTKLEDSAMYFCASTPRTGTYEQYFGPGTRLTVT.

The CDR3 is CASSGPGVHEQFF. The CDR3 bases are TGTGCCAGCAGCGGACCCGGGGTGCATGAGCAGTTCTTC. The chain employs TRBV9 and TRBJ2-1, with D tentatively TRBD2 (5 bases). The CDR3 is 13 amino acids. Between the trimmed V and J ends, which lost 3 bases and 8 bases, there was a span of 12 bases. Looked up from germline, CDR1 is SGDLS and CDR2 is YYNGEE.

The V call is TRBV2, the J call TRBJ2-2; possibly TRBD2 for D (5 bases). Between the trimmed V and J ends, which lost 4 bases and 8 bases, there was a span of 8 bases. This CDR3 is 12 amino acids long. Germline assignment: CDR1 SNHLY and CDR2 FYNNEI. This chain's CDR3 is CASSVEAGELFF. The CDR3 DNA follows: TGTGCCAGCAGTGTGGAGGCTGGGGAGCTGTTTTTT.

The J gene is TRBJ1-2, the V gene TRBV5-1; TRBD1 is a possible D gene (6 bases). The CDR3 consists of 16 residues. CDR1 SGHRS and CDR2 YFSETQ come from the germline V gene. Trimming removed 5 bases from V and 3 bases from J, with 20 bases in between. The CDR3 nucleotides read TGCGCCAGCAGACGGTGGGGACAACAAGATGACTATGGCTACACCTTC. It yields the protein CASRRWGQQDDYGYTF.

The V and J genes are TRBV19 and TRBJ2-2, with 7 bases that match TRBD1. The CDR3 spans 16 residues. After removal of 1 base from V and 6 bases from J, the junction contained 8 bases not matched to a gene. Germline lookup yields CDR1 LNHDA and CDR2 SQIVND (reference sequence). This CDR3 reads CASSIVPTGYSGELFF. In DNA, the CDR3 is TGTGCCAGTAGTATAGTACCGACAGGGTACTCCGGGGAGCTGTTTTTT.

The V and J genes are TRBV9 and TRBJ2-7, with 9 bases aligning to TRBD2. Germline V gives CDR1 SGDLS, CDR2 YYNGEE. V shed 0 bases and J 3 bases; nucleotides not matched to a gene: 4. This CDR3 is built from 15 residues. In nucleotides, the CDR3 is TGTGCCAGCAGCGTAGGTAGCGGGAGTGTCTACGAGCAGTACTTC. Encoded protein: CASSVGSGSVYEQYF.

This chain's CDR3 is CASSPAIGQKREMSHVDTQYF. In DNA form, the CDR3 reads TGTGCCAGCTCACCAGCTATCGGTCAGAAGCGGGAGATGTCACACGTAGATACGCAGTATTTT. This sequence joins TRBV18 and TRBJ2-3; 8 bases are a match to TRBD2. The CDR3 is 21 amino acids. V was clipped by 2 bases and J by 5 bases; unmatched bases: 24. The germline CDR1 and CDR2 sequences are KGHSH and LQKENI.